The sequence of this TCR beta chain was determined in a study of beta chain features in type 1 diabetes. Study conclusions and caveats: There was a possibility that cDNA sequencing over-represented cells with high TCR expression. PCR might pick shorter templates more often, in the same way for patients and controls.

Central memory, naive, regulatory and stem cell-like memory CD4+ cells were sorted by CD45RO/CCR7/CD25/CD127/CD95/CD27. This clone was recorded a few times. The target antigen is unknown. As every portion of the isolated RNA was reverse transcribed, the sequencing read expressed TCRB transcripts. Naive, central memory and regulatory T cell samples yielded about 4 million reads on average. Some clones are missing from TCRdb's copy, which holds only in-frame ones; the method was immunoSEQ multiplex PCR. The sample has hundreds of thousands of clones, roughly 15% seen once; the top ten hold approximately 0.093%. The sequence was obtained from a man younger than 30 in good health. Sequenced: naive CD4+ T cells from blood.

CDR3 coding DNA: TGTGCCAGCACCGGACTAGCTTACAATGAGCAGTTCTTC. Protein sequence: CASTGLAYNEQFF. V is TRBV6-5 and J is TRBJ2-1, with 8 bases lining up with TRBD2. The CDR3 has 13 amino acids. Germline assignment: CDR1 MNHEY and CDR2 SVGAGI. V gave up 7 bases and J gave up 4 bases; unmatched junction bases: 3.